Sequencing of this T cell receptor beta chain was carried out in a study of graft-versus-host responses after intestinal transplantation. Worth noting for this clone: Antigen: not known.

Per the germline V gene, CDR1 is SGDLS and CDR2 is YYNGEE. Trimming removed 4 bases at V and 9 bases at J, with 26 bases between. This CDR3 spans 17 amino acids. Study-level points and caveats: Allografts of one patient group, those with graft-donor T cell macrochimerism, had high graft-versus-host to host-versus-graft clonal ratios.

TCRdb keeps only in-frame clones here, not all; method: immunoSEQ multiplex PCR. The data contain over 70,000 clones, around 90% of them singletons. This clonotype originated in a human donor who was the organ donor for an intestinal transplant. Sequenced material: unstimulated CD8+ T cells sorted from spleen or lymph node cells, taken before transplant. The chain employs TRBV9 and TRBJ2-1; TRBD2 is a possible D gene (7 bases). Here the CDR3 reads CASSPLPGEGGRGEQFF. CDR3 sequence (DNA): TGTGCCAGCAGCCCACTGCCAGGGGAGGGGGGGAGAGGTGAGCAGTTCTTC.